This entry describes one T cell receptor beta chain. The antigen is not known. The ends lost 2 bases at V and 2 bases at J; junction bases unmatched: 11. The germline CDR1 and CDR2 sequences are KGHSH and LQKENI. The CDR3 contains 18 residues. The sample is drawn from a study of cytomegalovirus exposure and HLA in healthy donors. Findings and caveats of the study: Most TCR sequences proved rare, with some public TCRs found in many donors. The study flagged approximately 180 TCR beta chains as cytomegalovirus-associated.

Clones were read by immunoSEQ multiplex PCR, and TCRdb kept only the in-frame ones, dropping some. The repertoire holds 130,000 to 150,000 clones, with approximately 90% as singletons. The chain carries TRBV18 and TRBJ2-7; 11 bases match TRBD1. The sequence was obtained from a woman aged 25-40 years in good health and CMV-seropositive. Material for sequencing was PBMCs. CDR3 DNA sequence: TGTGCCAGCTCACCAAGGGACAGGGGGGACCCCACCACCTACGAGCAGTACTTC. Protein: CASSPRDRGDPTTYEQYF.